This entry features one T cell receptor (beta chain) sequence. What it recognizes is unknown. The method was immunoSEQ multiplex PCR; TCRdb's version includes in-frame clones alone and lacks a portion of them. The sample shows about 48,000 clones, 65% to 90% of them seen only once. The CDR3 has 19 residues. The V and J ends lost 0 bases and 0 bases, in that order; junction bases with no gene match: 8. In germline, CDR1 is LGHNA, CDR2 YSLEER. The sample originates from a study of radiotherapy plus CTLA-4 blockade in lung cancer. Overall study context: Objective responses were observed in 15% to 20% of patients, and disease control was achieved by 31%. Regarding the study as a whole: Interferon-beta and early blood T cell clone dynamics reportedly predicted response best.

The J gene is TRBJ1-4, the V gene TRBV4-3; TRBD1 matches 9 bases. The sequence derives from a human donor with non-small cell lung cancer that progressed on radiotherapy plus ipilimumab. Some clones in this sample may be carry-over from other donors' samples. The starting material was peripheral blood, obtained from a patient treated with radiotherapy plus ipilimumab. This CDR3 is CASSQERTGARATNEKLFF. The CDR3 coding sequence is TGCGCCAGCAGCCAAGAAAGGACAGGGGCTAGAGCAACTAATGAAAAACTGTTTTTT.